This entry describes one T cell receptor beta chain. Sequencing was performed with immunoSEQ multiplex PCR; in TCRdb, only in-frame clones are kept and a portion is missing. The table includes about 90,000 clones, roughly 90% detected once. This entry comes from a study of blood T cell repertoires in COVID-19. Study overall: Collection of acute and convalescent COVID-19 samples took place in the United States, Italy and Spain.

The CDR3 totals 14 residues. Looked up from germline, CDR1 is SGHRS and CDR2 is YFSETQ. J gave up 7 bases and V 3 bases, and 4 bases lay outside the gene matches. This sequence originates from a man aged 50-59 years with COVID-19, enrolled during active disease. The chain links TRBV5-1 to TRBJ1-6, with 7 bases matching TRBD1. The sample comprised peripheral blood. The CDR3 nucleotides are TGCGCCAGCAGCTGGACAGGTCGGAATTCACCCCTCCACTTT. Translated: CASSWTGRNSPLHF.